This T cell receptor beta chain was identified during a study of response to subunit inactivated influenza vaccine. V trimming: 6 bases; J trimming: 5 bases; junction bases outside the gene matches: 9. This CDR3 spans 15 amino acids. This clonotype came up many times. TCRdb ran MiXCR on the RT-PCR reads and lists one entry per CDR3 protein. The sample includes around 520,000 distinct CDR3 sequences, about 10% of them seen just once. This specimen consisted of PBMCs from blood, obtained on the day of vaccination. This clonotype was obtained from a man aged 50-59 years who received an inactivated influenza vaccine. This chain connects TRBV12-3 or TRBV12-4 to TRBJ2-1; 8 bases match TRBD2. The CDR3 DNA is TGTGCCAGCAGCCCGGGAGGGTCCCACAACAATGAGCAGTTCTTC. Its protein product is CASSPGGSHNNEQFF.